This paragraph covers one T cell receptor (beta chain) sequence. The data were produced by immunoSEQ multiplex PCR, yet TCRdb's version contains in-frame clones alone and is incomplete. Found here are 2.3 million or so clones, just over 90% of them singletons; the top ten hold approximately 0.4%. The entry originates in a study of shared clonotypes between healthy human individuals. With 3 bases removed from V and 3 bases from J, the gap between germline ends came to 12 bases. Per the germline V gene, CDR1 is SGHRS and CDR2 is YFSETQ. The CDR3 loop spans 15 amino acids. The origin of this receptor is a man younger than 35 in good health. Some clones in this sample may be carry-over from other donors' samples. The V call is TRBV5-1, the J call TRBJ2-2, with TRBD1 as a possible D gene (6 bases). Material for sequencing was naive CD4+ T cells from PBMCs. Subset denoted: CD45RA+ positively selected. The CDR3 nucleotides read TGCGCCAGCAGCTGGGAGTCAGGGGACACCGGGGAGCTGTTTTTT. The encoded protein is CASSWESGDTGELFF.